The 16 T cell receptor beta chains below all came from one sample that was sequenced in a study of a mutant IDH1 vaccine in newly diagnosed glioma. Data came from immunoSEQ multiplex PCR; TCRdb stores just in-frame clones and leaves some out. The profile shows about 120,000 clones, roughly 78% of them singletons. Time point: week 11, during vaccination. Topical imiquimod was applied with each vaccine dose, which held 300 ug of mutant IDH1 20-mer peptide. The antigens for these receptors are not known. The specimen comprised PBMCs, sampled from a glioma patient whose treatment included an IDH1 peptide vaccine. The receptors here all came from a man aged 40-49 years with glioma.

This clone has a count of ten or more. The CDR3 here is CASSQDPAGMTEAFF. The DNA for the CDR3 is TGTGCCAGCAGCCAAGATCCAGCAGGGATGACTGAAGCTTTCTTT. J is TRBJ1-1 and V is TRBV14; a possible D gene is TRBD1 (5 bases). Germline V lookup: CDR1 SGHDN, CDR2 FVKESK. The ends were cut back, 0 bases at V and 5 bases at J, with 13 bases in the middle. This CDR3 is built from 15 residues.

This rearrangement joins TRBV4-2 to TRBJ2-7; 8 positions match TRBD2. The CDR3 extends over 17 amino acids. V lost 0 bases, J lost 2 bases, and 9 bases stayed unmatched. From germline, CDR1 is LGHNA and CDR2 YNFKEQ. CDR3 coding DNA: TGTGCCAGCAGCCAAGATAGGCAGCGGGAGTTTACCTACGAGCAGTACTTC. As protein: CASSQDRQREFTYEQYF.

The chain has TRBV9 and TRBJ1-2, with 7 bases that match TRBD1. CDR3 length equals 14 residues. V shed 0 bases, J shed 5 bases, and the junction held 4 bases outside the gene matches. CDR1 and CDR2 (germline): SGDLS, YYNGEE. CDR3 sequence (DNA): TGTGCCAGCAGCGTAGCAGGGGGAACTTATGGCTACACCTTC. This codes for CASSVAGGTYGYTF.

J is TRBJ1-2 and V is TRBV6-4; D possibly corresponds to TRBD1 (5 bases). The germline V gene has CDR1 MRHNA and CDR2 SNTAGT. V lost 0 bases and J 5 bases, leaving 13 bases between the germline ends. CDR3 size: 15 residues. The CDR3 reads CASSDSYRGSYGYTF. CDR3 sequence (DNA): TGTGCCAGCAGTGACTCGTACCGGGGGTCGTATGGCTACACCTTC.

CDR3 sequence reads: CASSNGTGGRETQYF. CDR3 coding DNA: TGTGCCAGCAGCAACGGGACAGGGGGACGCGAGACCCAGTACTTC. The chain is built from TRBV21-1 and TRBJ2-5; TRBD1, the D gene given by the table, was not confirmed from the DNA. TRBV21-1 is recorded as a pseudogene. CDR3 length equals 15 residues.

The chain employs TRBV15 and TRBJ2-5, with D maybe TRBD1 (5 bases). CDR3 length equals 16 residues. CDR1 is LNHNV, CDR2 YYDKDF, per germline (reference sequence). V was shortened by 3 bases and J by 5 bases, with 19 bases between the two germline ends. CDR3 sequence: CATSSESRASRETQYF. The CDR3, as DNA: TGTGCCACCAGCAGTGAAAGCAGGGCCTCCCGGGAGACCCAGTACTTC.

To note about this clone: A read error may produce the germline difference seen at one junction end. J is TRBJ2-1 and V is TRBV7-7, with 12 bases aligning to TRBD2. Germline V gives CDR1 SSHAT, CDR2 FNYEAQ (reference sequence). This CDR3 is built from 15 residues. This CDR3 reads CASSPGLAGYNEQFF. DNA of the CDR3: TGTGCTAGCAGCCCGGGACTAGCGGGTTACAATGAGCAGTTCTTC.

The chain is built from TRBV2 and TRBJ1-4, with 10 bases matching TRBD1. This CDR3 contains 14 residues. Germline CDR1 reads SNHLY; CDR2 reads FYNNEI. After removal of 7 bases from V and 7 bases from J, the junction contained 6 bases not matched to a gene. The CDR3 nucleotides are TGTGCCAGCAAGACAGGGGGCGCAATTGAAAAACTGTTTTTT. Its translation is CASKTGGAIEKLFF.

The table lists this clone with a count of one. The chain joins TRBV28 to TRBJ2-5; D may match TRBD1 or TRBD2 (6 bases each). Trimming stripped 6 bases from V and 2 bases from J, with 10 bases between. Germline V lookup: CDR1 MDHEN, CDR2 SYDVKM. The CDR3 runs 13 residues. The chain's CDR3 is CASSLGGQETQYF. The CDR3 DNA is TGTGCCAGCAGCCTAGGGGGGCAAGAGACCCAGTACTTC.

This rearrangement joins TRBV19 to TRBJ1-1; perhaps TRBD1 as D (5 bases). Looked up from germline, CDR1 is LNHDA and CDR2 is SQIVND (reference sequence). The CDR3 loop spans 15 amino acids. V lost 6 bases and J 5 bases, leaving 19 bases between the germline ends. CDR3 in amino acids: CASSVSPRAGTEAFF. The CDR3 DNA follows: TGTGCCAGTAGCGTATCCCCCAGGGCGGGAACTGAAGCTTTCTTT. Full variable domain (rest looked up from reference TRBV19 and TRBJ1-1): DGGITQSPKYLFRKEGQNVTLSCEQNLNHDAMYWYRQDPGQGLRLIYYSQIVNDFQKGDIAEGYSVSREKKESFPLTVTSAQKNPTAFYLCASSVSPRAGTEAFFGQGTRLTVV.

The rearrangement uses TRBV11-2 and TRBJ1-3; no reliable D call. This CDR3 contains 14 residues. Germline loops: CDR1 SGHAT, CDR2 FQNNGV. V shed 1 base and J shed 4 bases, with 8 bases lying between them. The CDR3 reads CASSLGSVGNTIYF. CDR3 sequence (DNA): TGTGCCAGCAGCTTAGGTTCAGTAGGAAACACCATATATTTT.

This clone came up a few times. The chain joins TRBV6-6 to TRBJ2-2; 9 bases fit TRBD1. Germline trimming cut 5 bases from V and 4 bases from J; bases unmatched to any gene: 5. Germline values: CDR1 MNHNY, CDR2 SVGAGI (reference sequence). This CDR3 contains 15 residues. DNA of the CDR3: TGTGCCAGCAGTACCCGGGACAGGGTCACCGGGGAGCTGTTTTTT. This gives the protein CASSTRDRVTGELFF.

V gene TRBV5-4 combines with J gene TRBJ1-2; 9 bases map to TRBD1. Germline CDR1 reads SGHNT; CDR2 reads YYREEE (reference sequence). This CDR3 comprises 15 residues. V lost 3 bases to trimming and J lost 4 bases; unmatched junction nucleotides: 7. The CDR3 here is CASSSKDRGAYGYTF. Written as DNA, the CDR3 is TGTGCCAGCAGCTCAAAGGACAGGGGAGCCTATGGCTACACCTTC.

V and J are TRBV5-8 and TRBJ2-1, with 8 bases fitting TRBD1. V dropped 10 bases and J dropped 2; count of bases not matched to a gene: 11. This CDR3 spans 15 amino acids. Germline values: CDR1 SGHTS, CDR2 YDEGEE. The CDR3 DNA sequence: TGTGCCGGGGTCAAACGGACAGGGCCCTACAATGAGCAGTTCTTC. Protein: CAGVKRTGPYNEQFF.

The CDR3 region is CASSQDPGRFDKQYF. CDR3 in DNA: TGTGCCAGCAGCCAAGATCCGGGCAGGTTTGATAAGCAGTACTTC. This chain links TRBV4-2 with TRBJ2-7; D is ambiguous. The V gene lost 0 bases and the J gene lost 8 bases, with 17 bases spanning the gap. Germline values: CDR1 LGHNA, CDR2 YNFKEQ. The CDR3 has 15 amino acids.

In the case of this clone: At one end, the junction sequence differs from germline, possibly due to a read error. The chain joins TRBV9 to TRBJ1-1, with D unresolved. Germline V gene sequence: CDR1 SGDLS, CDR2 YYNGEE. CDR3 length equals 12 residues. The CDR3 loop reads CASSDITTAAFF. The CDR3 region has the DNA TGTGCCAGCAGCGACATAACCACTGCAGCTTTCTTT.